These 31 T cell receptor beta chains were sequenced from one sample in a study of sequential checkpoint blockade in melanoma. Treatment defined: randomized to nivolumab then ipilimumab (arm A) or the reverse (arm B). Generated by immunoSEQ multiplex PCR, the TCRdb table keeps only in-frame clones and is missing some. Found here are a few thousand clones, approximately 17% of them singletons; the top ten hold less than 20%. The sequencing here drew on tumor tissue (inferred from file names), taken from a patient given nivolumab and ipilimumab in sequence. The receptors were sampled from a human donor with melanoma.

This clone was detected many times. CDR3: CASSLDRGAYNEQFF. DNA of the CDR3: TGTGCCAGCAGCTTAGACAGGGGTGCCTACAATGAGCAGTTCTTC. The chain carries TRBV11-3 and TRBJ2-1; D perhaps matches TRBD1 (6 bases). Germline CDR1 and CDR2: SGHNT and YENEEA. V was cut by 0 bases and J by 2 bases, with 8 bases left in between. The CDR3 runs to 15 residues.

This rearrangement joins TRBV29-1 to TRBJ2-3; possible D gene TRBD2, 7 bases. V was pared by 6 bases and J by 6 bases, with 19 bases between. CDR1 and CDR2 from the germline V gene are SQVTM and ANQGSEA. The CDR3 spans 14 residues. CDR3: CSVDTPGGGDTQYF. Written as DNA, the CDR3 is TGCAGCGTAGACACCCCCGGCGGGGGCGATACGCAGTATTTT.

This clone was seen more than once but under ten times. The chain carries TRBV5-1 and TRBJ2-3; 11 bases map to TRBD2. The CDR3 loop spans 18 amino acids. Germline V gene data show CDR1 as SGHRS and CDR2 as YFSETQ. After removal of 0 bases from V and 4 bases from J, the junction contained 10 bases not matched to a gene. CDR3 region: CASSLEGSGRAEPDTQYF. CDR3 nucleotide sequence: TGCGCCAGCAGCTTGGAAGGTAGCGGGAGGGCCGAACCAGATACGCAGTATTTT.

This clone is deemed medium-sized (0.01 to 0.1%). The chain links TRBV11-3 to TRBJ1-5, with 8 bases lining up with TRBD1. With V trimmed by 5 bases and J by 6 bases, 6 bases remained unmatched. The germline gives CDR1 SGHNT, CDR2 YENEEA. The CDR3 contains 14 residues. CDR3 in amino acids: CASSQTGVAQPQHF. The CDR3 DNA sequence: TGTGCCAGCAGCCAGACAGGGGTTGCTCAGCCCCAGCATTTT.

The V gene is TRBV14, the J gene TRBJ2-1; D is undetermined. The V gene's germline CDR1 is SGHDN and CDR2 FVKESK. The CDR3 loop spans 13 amino acids. Trimming removed 1 base from V and 8 bases from J, with 9 bases in between. DNA for the CDR3: TGTGCCAGCAGCCAAGGCAGGTTCCATGAGCAGTTCTTC. Translating gives CASSQGRFHEQFF. Full variable domain (remainder filled in from reference TRBV14 and TRBJ2-1): EAGVTQFPSHSVIEKGQTVTLRCDPISGHDNLYWYRRVMGKEIKFLLHFVKESKQDESGMPNNRFLAERTGGTYSTLKVQPAELEDSGVYFCASSQGRFHEQFFGPGTRLTVL.

The J gene is TRBJ1-2, the V gene TRBV19; 8 positions agree with TRBD1. The CDR3 is made up of 14 amino acids. Germline V gene lookup returns CDR1 LNHDA and CDR2 SQIVND (reference sequence). The V gene end was trimmed by 6 bases and the J gene end by 2 bases; junction bases not matched to a gene: 5. In nucleotides, the CDR3 is TGTGCCAGTAGACCCAGGGGGCGAAACTATGGCTACACCTTC. It yields the protein CASRPRGRNYGYTF.

The chain couples TRBV18 to TRBJ2-5, with a tentative D call TRBD1 (6 bases). Germline V gene sequence: CDR1 KGHSH, CDR2 LQKENI. The CDR3 is 12 residues long. Trimming took off 2 bases at V and 5 bases at J, with 6 bases between the two ends. The CDR3 reads CASSPRGETQYF. CDR3 nucleotides: TGTGCCAGCTCACCAAGGGGGGAGACCCAGTACTTC.

This clone is medium-sized (0.01 to 0.1%) in the sample. CDR3 region: CASSYSVDNQPQHF. In DNA form, the CDR3 reads TGTGCCAGCAGTTATTCCGTTGACAATCAGCCCCAGCATTTT. The V and J genes are TRBV6-8 and TRBJ1-5; unclear D gene. CDR3 length: 14 residues. Trimming cost V 3 bases and J 3 bases, with 9 bases left between them. Germline CDR1 and CDR2: MNHGY and SAAAGT.

Sample share makes this clone medium-sized. The chain uses TRBV11-3 and TRBJ2-1; 10 bases match TRBD2. V gave up 5 bases and J gave up 8 bases; unmatched junction bases: 6. The CDR3 has 14 residues. Germline loops: CDR1 SGHNT, CDR2 YENEEA. In DNA form, the CDR3 reads TGTGCCAGCAGCCCGGGGACTAGCGTAGATGAGCAGTTCTTC. Translated, it gives CASSPGTSVDEQFF. The entire variable domain, with the rest obtained from reference TRBV11-3 and TRBJ2-1, is as follows: EAGVVQSPRYKIIEKKQPVAFWCNPISGHNTLYWYLQNLGQGPELLIRYENEEAVDDSQLPKDRFSAERLKGVDSTLKIQPAELGDSAVYLCASSPGTSVDEQFFGPGTRLTVL.

In its sample, this clone is medium-sized (0.01 to 0.1%). A junction end diverges from the germline sequence, so it may reflect a read error. The chain employs TRBV6-4 and TRBJ2-3, with D hard to call. CDR1 MRHNA and CDR2 SNTAGT come from the germline V gene. This CDR3 is 11 amino acids long. The CDR3 protein is CAISPGDTQYF. CDR3 nucleotides: TGTGCCATCAGTCCGGGAGATACGCAGTATTTT.

This clone was counted at least ten times. V gene TRBV11-3 combines with J gene TRBJ1-3; D not certain. V gave up 5 bases and J gave up 4 bases, with 15 bases separating them. Germline CDR1 SGHNT, CDR2 YENEEA. The CDR3 length is 15 residues. DNA of the CDR3: TGTGCCAGCAGCAACCCGGGATTGGGAGGAAACACCATATATTTT. Its protein is CASSNPGLGGNTIYF.

This clone occurred a few times. The gene calls are TRBV6-8 and TRBJ2-2, with D hard to call. V lost 1 base and J 3 bases, leaving 15 bases between the germline ends. The CDR3 contains 17 residues. Germline loops: CDR1 MNHGY, CDR2 SAAAGT. The chain's CDR3 is CASSYFARLGDTGELFF. DNA for the CDR3: TGTGCCAGCAGTTACTTTGCTCGGCTAGGAGACACCGGGGAGCTGTTTTTT.

This clone was counted many times. The V call is TRBV11-3, the J call TRBJ1-1, with 7 bases fitting TRBD1. Germline V gene lookup returns CDR1 SGHNT and CDR2 YENEEA. The CDR3 totals 15 residues. With 5 bases clipped from V and 0 bases from J, the junction kept 6 bases outside the gene matches. The CDR3 sequence: CASSKIGQVNTEAFF. The CDR3 DNA reads TGTGCCAGCAGCAAAATCGGACAGGTGAACACTGAAGCTTTCTTT.

This clone has more than one count but fewer than ten. CDR3 nucleotides: TGTGCCAGCAGCGTAACCGGGGCAAGCACAGATACGCAGTATTTT. It yields the protein CASSVTGASTDTQYF. The J gene is TRBJ2-3, the V gene TRBV9, with D possibly called TRBD1 or TRBD2 (5 bases each). V dropped 1 base and J dropped 0 bases, with 9 bases sitting between them. Germline V lookup: CDR1 SGDLS, CDR2 YYNGEE. The CDR3 spans 15 residues.

The chain recombines TRBV6-8 with TRBJ2-7, with a possible D match to TRBD2 (5 bases). CDR3 size: 12 residues. Germline CDR1 is MNHGY and CDR2 is SAAAGT. The ends were cut back, 5 bases at V and 5 bases at J, with 10 bases in the middle. The CDR3 region has the DNA TGTGCCAGCAGTGAGGTTAGCGACGAGCAGTACTTC. It codes for CASSEVSDEQYF.

The chain is built from TRBV11-3 and TRBJ2-5; TRBD1 is a possible D gene (5 bases). Germline loops: CDR1 SGHNT, CDR2 YENEEA. V was shortened by 3 bases and J by 7 bases, with 18 bases between the two germline ends. The CDR3 is 15 amino acids. The CDR3 region is CASSLNGASTGTQYF. CDR3 in DNA: TGTGCCAGCAGCTTGAATGGGGCAAGCACGGGGACCCAGTACTTC.

The genes are TRBV19 and TRBJ1-1; weak D call: TRBD1 (5 bases). The CDR3 extends over 13 amino acids. V lost 1 base and J 9 bases, leaving 12 bases between the germline ends. CDR1 and CDR2 from the germline V gene are LNHDA and SQIVND (reference sequence). CDR3 bases: TGTGCCAGTAGTATAGGCCAGGGCGGGAAAGCTTTCTTT. Translation: CASSIGQGGKAFF.

In nucleotides, the CDR3 is TGTGCCAGCAGCCGCGGACAGGGAACCTGGTACTTC. It yields the protein CASSRGQGTWYF. This sequence joins TRBV28 and TRBJ2-7, with 8 positions matching TRBD1. This CDR3 comprises 12 residues. Germline CDR1 and CDR2: MDHEN and SYDVKM. V trimming: 6 bases; J trimming: 12 bases; junction bases outside the gene matches: 10.

This clone has a count of ten or more. The chain links TRBV11-3 to TRBJ1-5, with D perhaps matching TRBD1 (6 bases). V was shortened by 5 bases and J by 7 bases, with 18 bases between the two germline ends. This CDR3 has 15 amino acids. Germline CDR1 is SGHNT and CDR2 is YENEEA. For the CDR3, the DNA is TGTGCCAGCAGCGTGGACAGCCATGGGGGGCAGCCCCAGCATTTT. Translated, it gives CASSVDSHGGQPQHF. Supplemented by reference TRBV11-3 and TRBJ1-5, the full variable domain reads EAGVVQSPRYKIIEKKQPVAFWCNPISGHNTLYWYLQNLGQGPELLIRYENEEAVDDSQLPKDRFSAERLKGVDSTLKIQPAELGDSAVYLCASSVDSHGGQPQHFGDGTRLSIL.

The chain carries TRBV4-1 and TRBJ2-1, with TRBD2 identical over 12 bases. Germline CDR1 is MGHRA and CDR2 is YSYEKL. This CDR3 spans 17 amino acids. With V trimmed by 3 bases and J by 7 bases, 10 bases remained unmatched. The CDR3 DNA reads TGCGCCAGCAGCCACATCTCTCTAGCGGGGGGGCGAAATGAGCAGTTCTTC. Protein product: CASSHISLAGGRNEQFF.

Judged by abundance, this clone is medium-sized. The V call is TRBV9, the J call TRBJ2-2, with D possibly matching TRBD2 (5 bases). The CDR3 runs to 17 residues. The V gene lost 8 bases and the J gene lost 3 bases, with 23 bases spanning the gap. Germline V gene data show CDR1 as SGDLS and CDR2 as YYNGEE. The CDR3 DNA is TGTGCCAGTCCGCATGAGCGGCGGTGGATTGACACCGGGGAGCTGTTTTTT. This codes for CASPHERRWIDTGELFF.

This sequence joins TRBV28 and TRBJ2-3, with TRBD2 matching 11 bases. Trimming at V came to 6 bases and at J to 4 bases, leaving 9 bases not matched to a gene. CDR1 and CDR2 from the germline V gene are MDHEN and SYDVKM. CDR3 length: 16 residues. CDR3 DNA sequence: TGTGCCAGCAGATCCCGGACTAGCGGGTGGTCAGATACGCAGTATTTT. Its protein product is CASRSRTSGWSDTQYF. The variable domain in full, completed from reference TRBV28 and TRBJ2-3, reads DVKVTQSSRYLVKRTGEKVFLECVQDMDHENMFWYRQDPGLGLRLIYFSYDVKMKEKGDIPEGYSVSREKKERFSLILESASTNQTSMYLCASRSRTSGWSDTQYFGPGTRLTVL.

The chain links TRBV28 to TRBJ2-1; 8 bases map to TRBD1. The germline CDR1 and CDR2 sequences are MDHEN and SYDVKM. With 5 bases clipped from V and 3 bases from J, the junction kept 6 bases outside the gene matches. This CDR3 is built from 15 residues. The CDR3 coding sequence is TGTGCCAGCAGTCTTAACGGACAGGGCTACAATGAGCAGTTCTTC. It specifies CASSLNGQGYNEQFF.

The gene calls are TRBV19 and TRBJ1-1; 7 bases map to TRBD1. The CDR3 is 14 amino acids. Germline values: CDR1 LNHDA, CDR2 SQIVND (reference sequence). V was pared by 7 bases and J by 3 bases, with 8 bases of the junction left unmatched. CDR3 coding DNA: TGTGCCAGTACCCCGGACAGGTGGGACACTGAAGCTTTCTTT. Its translation: CASTPDRWDTEAFF.

The genes are TRBV14 and TRBJ2-2; D remains ambiguous. Germline CDR1 and CDR2: SGHDN and FVKESK. There are 14 residues in the CDR3. V was pared by 1 base and J by 1 base, with 4 bases between. This chain's CDR3 is CASSQAGNTGELFF. The CDR3 coding sequence is TGTGCCAGCAGCCAAGCGGGGAACACCGGGGAGCTGTTTTTT.

The CDR3 region has the DNA TGCGCCAGCACCGGGACGGTGGGGAATGAAAAACTGTTTTTT. Translation gives CASTGTVGNEKLFF. The rearrangement joins TRBV5-1 to TRBJ1-4; possibly TRBD1 for D (5 bases). V lost 6 bases to trimming and J lost 5 bases, with 14 bases between them. CDR3 size: 14 residues. Germline V gives CDR1 SGHRS, CDR2 YFSETQ.

The V gene is TRBV6-8, the J gene TRBJ2-7; no clear D. CDR1 MNHGY and CDR2 SAAAGT come from the germline V gene. The CDR3 spans 13 residues. The V gene lost 2 bases and the J gene lost 4 bases, with 9 bases spanning the gap. The CDR3 DNA is TGTGCCAGCAGTTACAATAGTTTTTACGAGCAGTACTTC. Translating gives CASSYNSFYEQYF.

Sample share makes this clone medium-sized. This chain links TRBV28 with TRBJ1-5; TRBD1 agrees at 7 bases. Trimming at V came to 2 bases and at J to 1 base, leaving 5 bases not matched to a gene. In germline, CDR1 is MDHEN, CDR2 SYDVKM. The length of the CDR3 is 16 residues. DNA of the CDR3: TGTGCCAGCAGTTTAAAGGGGGCCAAGAGCAATCAGCCCCAGCATTTT. Translation: CASSLKGAKSNQPQHF. Based on the CDR3 plus reference TRBV28 and TRBJ1-5, the full variable domain is DVKVTQSSRYLVKRTGEKVFLECVQDMDHENMFWYRQDPGLGLRLIYFSYDVKMKEKGDIPEGYSVSREKKERFSLILESASTNQTSMYLCASSLKGAKSNQPQHFGDGTRLSIL.

This clone is medium-sized in the sample. The V gene is TRBV9, the J gene TRBJ2-1; 8 bases agree with TRBD2. With 4 bases clipped from V and 4 bases from J, the junction kept 7 bases outside the gene matches. Germline CDR1 SGDLS, CDR2 YYNGEE. The CDR3 covers 15 residues. The CDR3 reads CASSRTSGLYNEQFF. CDR3 in DNA: TGTGCCAGCAGCCGAACTAGCGGACTATACAATGAGCAGTTCTTC.

The chain recombines TRBV5-1 with TRBJ2-1; TRBD2 matches 14 bases. The CDR3 is 16 residues long. In germline, CDR1 is SGHRS, CDR2 YFSETQ. Trimming at V came to 4 bases and at J to 6 bases, leaving 6 bases not matched to a gene. This CDR3 reads CASSPTSGGVSNEQFF. The CDR3 DNA sequence: TGCGCCAGCAGCCCGACTAGCGGGGGGGTCTCCAATGAGCAGTTCTTC.

This clone is termed medium-sized. DNA of the CDR3: TGTGCCAGCAGCACCGCTTCACAGGGGGCATCCTACGAGCAGTACTTC. Residues: CASSTASQGASYEQYF. This rearrangement joins TRBV9 to TRBJ2-7, with 9 positions matching TRBD1. Trimming at V came to 4 bases and at J to 1 base, leaving 9 bases not matched to a gene. This CDR3 region has 16 residues. Germline CDR1 SGDLS, CDR2 YYNGEE.